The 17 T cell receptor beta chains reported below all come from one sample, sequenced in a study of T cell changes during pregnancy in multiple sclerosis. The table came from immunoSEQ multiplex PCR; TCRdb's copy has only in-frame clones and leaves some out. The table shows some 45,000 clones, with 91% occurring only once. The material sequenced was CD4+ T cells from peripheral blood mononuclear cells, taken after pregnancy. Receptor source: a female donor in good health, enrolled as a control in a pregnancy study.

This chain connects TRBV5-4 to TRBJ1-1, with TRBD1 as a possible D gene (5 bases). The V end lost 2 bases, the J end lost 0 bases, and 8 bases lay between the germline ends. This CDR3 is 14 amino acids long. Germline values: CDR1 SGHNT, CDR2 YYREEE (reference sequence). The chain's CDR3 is CASSFDSMNTEAFF. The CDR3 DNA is TGTGCCAGCAGCTTCGACAGCATGAACACTGAAGCTTTCTTT.

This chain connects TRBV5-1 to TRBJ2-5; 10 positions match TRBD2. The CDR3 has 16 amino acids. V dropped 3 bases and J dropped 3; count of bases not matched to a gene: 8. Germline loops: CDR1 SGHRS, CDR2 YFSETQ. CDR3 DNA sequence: TGCGCCAGCAGCTCTTCCAGGACTAGCGGAGAAGAGACCCAGTACTTC. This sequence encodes CASSSSRTSGEETQYF.

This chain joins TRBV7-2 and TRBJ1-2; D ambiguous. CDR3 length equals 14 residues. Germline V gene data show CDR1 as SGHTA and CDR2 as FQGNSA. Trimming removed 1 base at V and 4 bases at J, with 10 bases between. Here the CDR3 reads CASSLVRVGYGYTF. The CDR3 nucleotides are TGTGCCAGCAGCTTAGTGAGGGTGGGCTATGGCTACACCTTC.

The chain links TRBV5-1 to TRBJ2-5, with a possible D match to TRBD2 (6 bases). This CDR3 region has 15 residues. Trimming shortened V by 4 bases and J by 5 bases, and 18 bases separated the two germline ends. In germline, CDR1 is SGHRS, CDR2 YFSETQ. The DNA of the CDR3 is TGCGCCAGCAGCCCGAGCCCCGGGGAGGAGGAGACCCAGTACTTC. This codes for CASSPSPGEEETQYF.

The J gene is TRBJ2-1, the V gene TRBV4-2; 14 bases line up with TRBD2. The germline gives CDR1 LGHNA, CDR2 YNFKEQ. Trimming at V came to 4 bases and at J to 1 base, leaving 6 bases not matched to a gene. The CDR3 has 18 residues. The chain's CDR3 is CASSPGTSGSSSYNEQFF. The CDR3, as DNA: TGTGCCAGCAGCCCAGGGACTAGCGGGAGTAGTTCCTACAATGAGCAGTTCTTC.

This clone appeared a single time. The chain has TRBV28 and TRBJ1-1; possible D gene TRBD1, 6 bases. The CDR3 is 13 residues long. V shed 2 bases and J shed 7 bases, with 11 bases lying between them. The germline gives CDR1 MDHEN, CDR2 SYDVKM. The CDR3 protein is CASSLARTVEAFF. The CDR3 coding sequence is TGTGCCAGCAGTTTAGCCCGGACAGTTGAAGCTTTCTTT.

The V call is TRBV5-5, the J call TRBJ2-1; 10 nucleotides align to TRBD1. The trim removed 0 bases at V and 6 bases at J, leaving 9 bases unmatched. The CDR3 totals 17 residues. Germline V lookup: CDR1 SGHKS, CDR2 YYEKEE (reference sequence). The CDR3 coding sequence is TGTGCCAGCAGCTTGGGCCCGGGACAGGGGCTAATCAATGAGCAGTTCTTC. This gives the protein CASSLGPGQGLINEQFF.

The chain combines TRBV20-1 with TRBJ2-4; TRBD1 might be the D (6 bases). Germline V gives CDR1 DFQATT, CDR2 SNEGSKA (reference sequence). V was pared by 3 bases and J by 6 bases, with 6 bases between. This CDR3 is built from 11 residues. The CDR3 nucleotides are TGCAGTGCTAGGGACAGAAACATTCAGTACTTC. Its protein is CSARDRNIQYF.

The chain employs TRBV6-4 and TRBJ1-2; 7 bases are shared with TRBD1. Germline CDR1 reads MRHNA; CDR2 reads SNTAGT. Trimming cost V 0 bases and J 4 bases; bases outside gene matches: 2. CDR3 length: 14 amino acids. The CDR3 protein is CASSDSTGIYGYTF. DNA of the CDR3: TGTGCCAGCAGTGACTCGACAGGGATCTATGGCTACACCTTC.

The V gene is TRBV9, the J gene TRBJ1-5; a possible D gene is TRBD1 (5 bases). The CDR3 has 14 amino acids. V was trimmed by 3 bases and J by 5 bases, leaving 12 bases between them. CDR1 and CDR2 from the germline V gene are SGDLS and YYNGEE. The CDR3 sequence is CASSGAGRDQPQHF. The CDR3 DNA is TGTGCCAGCAGCGGGGCAGGGAGGGATCAGCCCCAGCATTTT.

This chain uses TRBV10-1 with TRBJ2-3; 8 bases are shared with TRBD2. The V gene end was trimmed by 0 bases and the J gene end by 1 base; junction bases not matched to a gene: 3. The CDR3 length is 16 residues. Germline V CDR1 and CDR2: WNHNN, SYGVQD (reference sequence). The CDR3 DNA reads TGCGCCAGCAGTGAGTCCACAGCGGGGGGCACAGATACGCAGTATTTT. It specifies CASSESTAGGTDTQYF.

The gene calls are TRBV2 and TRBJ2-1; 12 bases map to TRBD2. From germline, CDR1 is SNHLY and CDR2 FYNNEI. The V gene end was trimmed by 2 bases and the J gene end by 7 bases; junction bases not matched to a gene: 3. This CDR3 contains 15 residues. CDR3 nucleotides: TGTGCCAGCAGTGAATGGACTAGCGGGATTAATGAGCAGTTCTTC. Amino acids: CASSEWTSGINEQFF.

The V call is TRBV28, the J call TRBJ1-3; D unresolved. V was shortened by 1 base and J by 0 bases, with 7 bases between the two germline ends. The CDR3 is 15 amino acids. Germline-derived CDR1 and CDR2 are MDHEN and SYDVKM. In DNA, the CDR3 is TGTGCCAGCAGTTTATACGGTATCTCTGGAAACACCATATATTTT. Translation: CASSLYGISGNTIYF.

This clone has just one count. The CDR3 here is CAAKGTSTYEQYF. In DNA, the CDR3 is TGTGCCGCCAAGGGGACATCCACCTACGAGCAGTACTTC. The chain recombines TRBV28 with TRBJ2-7; D may be TRBD1 (6 bases). The germline V gene encodes CDR1 MDHEN and CDR2 SYDVKM. The CDR3 has 13 residues. V dropped 11 bases and J dropped 2 bases, with 16 bases sitting between them.

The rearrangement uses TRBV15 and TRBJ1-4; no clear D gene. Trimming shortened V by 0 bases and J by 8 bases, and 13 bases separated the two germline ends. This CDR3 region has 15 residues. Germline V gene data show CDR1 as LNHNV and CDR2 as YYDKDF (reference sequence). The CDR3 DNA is TGTGCCACCAGCAGAGATGTTGGCATCGAAGAAAAACTGTTTTTT. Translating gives CATSRDVGIEEKLFF.

The CDR3 coding sequence is TGTGCCACCCTCCCCGCAGGGTTGAGGAATCAGCCCCAGCATTTT. Protein: CATLPAGLRNQPQHF. The genes are TRBV6-1 and TRBJ1-5; tentative D call: TRBD1 (5 bases). Germline CDR1 is MNHNS and CDR2 is SASEGT. Trimming took off 10 bases at V and 4 bases at J, with 20 bases between the two ends. The CDR3 spans 15 residues.

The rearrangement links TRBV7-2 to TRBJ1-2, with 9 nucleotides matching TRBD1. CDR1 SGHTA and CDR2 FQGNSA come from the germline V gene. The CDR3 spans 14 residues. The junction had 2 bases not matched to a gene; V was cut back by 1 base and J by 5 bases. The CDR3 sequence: CASSLEGQGYGYTF. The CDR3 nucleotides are TGTGCCAGCAGCTTAGAGGGACAGGGTTATGGCTACACCTTC.